A selection of T cell receptor beta chains follows, all from one sample in a study of brain T cells in children with intractable seizures. Libraries were prepared by immunoSEQ multiplex PCR; TCRdb keeps only in-frame clonotypes and omits some of them. The sample contains under 150,000 clones, 90% to 95% of which appear only once. Source: peripheral blood, taken at surgery. These receptors were taken from a boy under three years old with hemimegalencephaly and intractable seizures. Each CDR3 is given with its conserved first and last residue. A D gene is named only where the DNA matches it firmly. Size is stated for part of the rows, as once, few or many counts, or as a class when the clone is expanded.

V gene	J gene	clone size	D gene	CDR3 DNA	CDR3 protein
TRBV28	TRBJ2-7	once	TRBD1	TGTGCCAGCTTAGGACAGGGTCCTTTAGGAGTCTCCTACGAGCAGTACTTC	CASLGQGPLGVSYEQYF
TRBV15	TRBJ1-1	NA	TRBD1	TGTGCCACCAGCAGAGGTCAGGGGGGGAATGAAGCTTTCTTT	CATSRGQGGNEAFF
TRBV14	TRBJ1-1	NA	NA	TGTGCCAGCAGCCTCAATCTTCGAGCGGACACTGAAGCTTTCTTT	CASSLNLRADTEAFF
TRBV2	TRBJ1-5	NA	NA	TGTGCCAGCAGTGGTGCCAGGGATGAACAGCCCCAGCATTTT	CASSGARDEQPQHF
TRBV3-1/TRBV3-2	TRBJ2-3	NA	TRBD2	TGTGCCAGCAGCCATCTGTCGACTAGCGGGAGGGCTGGGGAGCAGTATTTT	CASSHLSTSGRAGEQYF
TRBV7-9	TRBJ1-6	few	NA	TGTGCCAGCAGCCACGGGCAGACCTATAATTCACCCCTCCACTTT	CASSHGQTYNSPLHF
TRBV7-9	TRBJ2-7	NA	TRBD2	TGTGCCAGCAGCCCCCCCCTTAGCGGGAGTGGCGAGCAGTACTTC	CASSPPLSGSGEQYF
TRBV6-4	TRBJ2-2	NA	TRBD1	TGTGCCAGCAGTAGGGACAGGGGACCAACCGGGGAGCTGTTTTTT	CASSRDRGPTGELFF
TRBV11-2	TRBJ2-3	NA	NA	TGTGCCAGCAGCTTAGGGGTTAGCGGTGGCACAGATACGCAGTATTTT	CASSLGVSGGTDTQYF
TRBV7-9	TRBJ1-2	NA	NA	TGTGCCAGCAGCTTAGGGGCTTTTGTTGGCTACACCTTC	CASSLGAFVGYTF
TRBV4-1	TRBJ2-7	once	TRBD2	TGCGCCAGCAGCCTACTACTAGCGGGAGACCCCTACGAGCAGTACTTC	CASSLLLAGDPYEQYF
TRBV15	TRBJ2-5	NA	NA	TGTGCCACCAGCAGAGGCTCAGCTCGGGGCCAAGAGACCCAGTACTTC	CATSRGSARGQETQYF
TRBV7-3	TRBJ1-1	NA	NA	TGTGCCAGCAGCCTTAACACAGGGGAAGCTTTCTTT	CASSLNTGEAFF
TRBV19	TRBJ2-7	NA	NA	TGTGCCAGTAGTGGAGAGGCCAGCGCTTCCTACGAGCAGTACTTC	CASSGEASASYEQYF
TRBV14	TRBJ2-7	NA	NA	TGTGCCAGCAGCCAGTCCGGGGGCTACGAGCAGTACTTC	CASSQSGGYEQYF
TRBV6-5	TRBJ2-2	once	TRBD1	TGTGCCAGCAGTAGGGACAGGAACACCGGGGAGCTGTTTTTT	CASSRDRNTGELFF
TRBV11-2	TRBJ2-7	NA	TRBD2	TGTGCCAGCAGCCCGGGACTAGCTCGCGAGCAGTACTTC	CASSPGLAREQYF
TRBV28	TRBJ1-5	NA	TRBD1	TGTGCCAGCAGCGGCAGACAGGGCCATAGCAATCAGCCCCAGCATTTT	CASSGRQGHSNQPQHF
TRBV10-3	TRBJ2-1	NA	NA	TGTGCCATCAGCTCGTTAGGGAATGAGCAGTTCTTC	CAISSLGNEQFF
TRBV7-2	TRBJ2-2	NA	TRBD2	TGTGCCAGCAGCTCCAGGACTAGCGGTTTCACCGGGGAGCTGTTTTTT	CASSSRTSGFTGELFF
TRBV3-1/TRBV3-2	TRBJ2-7	NA	NA	TGTGCCAGCAGCCAAGATCCAGGGTCCTACGAGCAGTACTTC	CASSQDPGSYEQYF
TRBV10-2	TRBJ2-3	NA	TRBD1	TGCGCCAGCAGTGAGGGACAGGATACAAGCACAGATACGCAGTATTTT	CASSEGQDTSTDTQYF
TRBV29-1	TRBJ2-5	NA	NA	TGCAGCGGTAAGCGTAGTCAAGAGACCCAGTACTTC	CSGKRSQETQYF
TRBV28	TRBJ2-7	once	NA	TGTGCCAGCAGTTTAGGGGGGGCAATCTACGAGCAGTACTTC	CASSLGGAIYEQYF
TRBV10-3	TRBJ1-2	NA	TRBD1	TGTGCCATCAGTGGGGACAGGGAACTCTATGGCTACACCTTC	CAISGDRELYGYTF
TRBV7-5	TRBJ1-2	once	NA	TGTGTCATCCCGGGGAGAAGGGGGCATCCCTATGGCTACACCTTC	CVIPGRRGHPYGYTF
TRBV29-1	TRBJ2-3	once	NA	TGCAGCGTTGCAGGAGATACGCAGTATTTT	CSVAGDTQYF
TRBV19	TRBJ2-4	NA	TRBD1	TGTGCCAGTAGTATAGGGGGACAGGCCAAAAACATTCAGTACTTC	CASSIGGQAKNIQYF
TRBV28	TRBJ1-2	NA	TRBD1	TGTGCCAGCAGTTTATGGAGGGACAGGGGGCGTTATGGCTACACCTTC	CASSLWRDRGRYGYTF
TRBV7-3	TRBJ2-1	NA	NA	TGTGCCAGCAGCTTATATCCCCGGGGGGCTGGGAATGAGCAGTTCTTC	CASSLYPRGAGNEQFF
TRBV7-8	TRBJ1-1	few	NA	TGTGCCAGCAGCATCAGGCCCAACACTGAAGCTTTCTTT	CASSIRPNTEAFF
TRBV28	TRBJ1-5	NA	NA	TGTGCCTGGACGACGGGGAGGGACCCTAGCAATCAGCCCCAGCATTTT	CAWTTGRDPSNQPQHF
TRBV4-1	TRBJ2-7	NA	TRBD2	TGCGCCAGCAGCCATCGACTAGCGGAAAGCTACGAGCAGTACTTC	CASSHRLAESYEQYF
TRBV5-4	TRBJ1-3	few	NA	TGTGCCAGCAGCTCCCAGGGGTTCCGTGGAAACACCATATATTTT	CASSSQGFRGNTIYF
TRBV12-3/TRBV12-4	TRBJ1-1	NA	NA	TGTGCCAGCAGTTTCACTGATGAGGCTTTCTTT	CASSFTDEAFF
TRBV27	TRBJ1-6	NA	TRBD1	TGTGCCAGCGGGGGACAGGGTTTGAATTCACCCCTCCACTTT	CASGGQGLNSPLHF
TRBV5-1	TRBJ1-3	few	NA	TGCGCCAGCAGCTTGGAATTCCAGGGAGGCGGAAACACCATATATTTT	CASSLEFQGGGNTIYF
TRBV5-1	TRBJ2-7	NA	TRBD2	TGCGCCAGCAGCTTACTAGCGGGGAGCTCCTACGAGCAGTACTTC	CASSLLAGSSYEQYF
TRBV6-5	TRBJ2-1	NA	NA	TGTGCCAGCAGTTTTACAGGGTCCTACAATGAGCAGTTCTTC	CASSFTGSYNEQFF
TRBV15	TRBJ2-1	once	NA	TGTGCCACCAGCAGAGATCGAGGCTACAATGAGCAGTTCTTC	CATSRDRGYNEQFF
TRBV4-2	TRBJ1-1	NA	TRBD1	TGTGCCAGCAGCCAAGATCCGGTTGGGGACAGGGTGACGAACACTGAAGCTTTCTTT	CASSQDPVGDRVTNTEAFF
TRBV28	TRBJ2-2	NA	TRBD2	TGTGCCAGCAGTAATACCGAGGGACTAGCGGGGAACACCGGGGAGCTGTTTTTT	CASSNTEGLAGNTGELFF
TRBV6-1	TRBJ2-1	NA	TRBD2	TGTGCCAGCAGTGACCTAGCGGGAGGGCCAAATGAGCAGTTCTTC	CASSDLAGGPNEQFF
TRBV4-3	TRBJ1-1	NA	NA	TGCGCCAGCAGCCAAGATCCGGGGAAGTCCACTGAAGCTTTCTTT	CASSQDPGKSTEAFF
TRBV12-3/TRBV12-4	TRBJ2-5	NA	TRBD1	TGTGCCAGCAGTTTAGGTGCAGGGGGGACCCAGTACTTC	CASSLGAGGTQYF
TRBV5-1	TRBJ1-1	NA	TRBD1	TGCGCCAGCAGCCCCGGACAGGTTTTGAACACTGAAGCTTTCTTT	CASSPGQVLNTEAFF
TRBV19	TRBJ2-7	NA	NA	TGTGCCAGTAGTCCTGAATACGAGCAGTACTTC	CASSPEYEQYF
TRBV5-4	TRBJ2-1	NA	NA	TGTGCCAGCAGCCCCCCGGCGTCGTTCAATGAGCAGTTCTTC	CASSPPASFNEQFF
TRBV7-8	TRBJ1-1	NA	TRBD1	TGTGCCAGCAGCCCGTCGGGACAGGGGGCTGAAGCTTTCTTT	CASSPSGQGAEAFF
TRBV29-1	TRBJ2-7	NA	NA	TGCAGCGTTGCGCAGATTCCCTACGAGCAGTACTTC	CSVAQIPYEQYF
TRBV29-1	TRBJ2-3	NA	NA	TGCAGCGTTGCCCTTCTGGGGGGCGCCGGGACAGATACGCAGTATTTT	CSVALLGGAGTDTQYF
TRBV28	TRBJ1-3	NA	NA	TGTGCCAGCGCGAGGCGCTCTGGAAACACCATATATTTT	CASARRSGNTIYF
TRBV11-2	TRBJ2-7	NA	TRBD2	TGTGCCAGCAGCTTAGGGGGACTAGCGGGGCGATTCTACGAGCAGTACTTC	CASSLGGLAGRFYEQYF
TRBV28	TRBJ1-6	NA	NA	TGTGCCAGCAGTTTACCAGGGGTCCGATCACCCCTCCACTTT	CASSLPGVRSPLHF